The 21 T cell receptor beta chains below come from one sample, sequenced in a study of blood T cell repertoires in COVID-19. Generated by immunoSEQ multiplex PCR, the TCRdb table keeps only in-frame clones and is missing some. The table has around 170,000 clones, around 83% seen once. The source material was peripheral blood. These receptors came from a woman between 40 and 55 years old with acute or convalescent COVID-19.

The chain's CDR3 is CASSLVSGGDTEAFF. In DNA form, the CDR3 reads TGTGCCAGCAGTTTAGTGTCGGGTGGAGACACTGAAGCTTTCTTT. The chain recombines TRBV27 with TRBJ1-1; D uncertain. This CDR3 has 15 residues. From germline, CDR1 is MNHEY and CDR2 SMNVEV (reference sequence). The V end lost 2 bases, the J end lost 3 bases, and 13 bases lay between the germline ends.

About this clone itself: The same CDR3 can be traced to other DNA sequences in this sample. This chain joins TRBV5-4 and TRBJ1-2; 9 positions match TRBD1. V was clipped by 4 bases and J by 3 bases; unmatched bases: 4. Germline V CDR1 and CDR2: SGHNT, YYREEE (reference sequence). This CDR3 comprises 14 residues. In nucleotides, the CDR3 is TGTGCCAGCAGCGTGGACAGGGGTGACTATGGCTACACCTTC. Protein: CASSVDRGDYGYTF.

This rearrangement joins TRBV7-9 to TRBJ2-1, with D possibly matching TRBD2 (5 bases). V was cut by 2 bases and J by 7 bases, with 15 bases left in between. This CDR3 has 15 residues. Germline loops: CDR1 SEHNR, CDR2 FQNEAQ (reference sequence). CDR3 sequence reads: CASSLQEVEDNEQFF. As DNA, the CDR3 is TGTGCCAGCAGCTTACAGGAGGTCGAGGATAATGAGCAGTTCTTC.

The rearrangement joins TRBV10-2 to TRBJ2-7; 10 nucleotides agree with TRBD2. Germline-derived CDR1 and CDR2 are WSHSY and SAAADI. This CDR3 has 13 residues. J lost 4 bases, V lost 5 bases, and 2 bases had no gene match. The CDR3 loop is CASSSGRAYEQYF. CDR3 nucleotides: TGCGCCAGCAGTAGCGGGAGGGCGTACGAGCAGTACTTC.

This chain links TRBV5-6 with TRBJ1-1, with a weak D call TRBD1 (5 bases). Trimming pared 2 bases from V and 0 bases from J, leaving 14 bases between. The CDR3 consists of 16 residues. The germline gives CDR1 SGHDT, CDR2 YYEEEE. CDR3 protein: CASSLLTAAMNTEAFF. CDR3 nucleotide sequence: TGTGCCAGCAGCTTACTGACAGCTGCTATGAACACTGAAGCTTTCTTT.

CDR3 in DNA: TGTGCCAGTAGTATAGGGGACAGGGGTACGGATGAGCAGTTCTTC. It codes for CASSIGDRGTDEQFF. The V gene is TRBV19, the J gene TRBJ2-1, with 10 bases identical to TRBD1. The CDR3 sequence is 15 residues long. V shed 1 base, J shed 8 bases, and the junction held 5 bases outside the gene matches. CDR1 is LNHDA, CDR2 SQIVND, per germline (reference sequence). The variable domain in full, with the rest retrieved from reference TRBV19 and TRBJ2-1, is DGGITQSPKYLFRKEGQNVTLSCEQNLNHDAMYWYRQDPGQGLRLIYYSQIVNDFQKGDIAEGYSVSREKKESFPLTVTSAQKNPTAFYLCASSIGDRGTDEQFFGPGTRLTVL.

The chain links TRBV7-6 to TRBJ2-4; tentative D call: TRBD1 (5 bases). V was cut by 4 bases and J by 1 base, with 17 bases left in between. The CDR3 is 17 residues long. From germline, CDR1 is SGHVS and CDR2 FNYEAQ. The CDR3, as DNA: TGTGCCAGCAGCTCCCGTGGAAGGGGCCCGGCCAAAAACATTCAGTACTTC. It is translated as CASSSRGRGPAKNIQYF.

The chain couples TRBV28 to TRBJ1-4, with a tentative D call TRBD1 (5 bases). Germline V gene data show CDR1 as MDHEN and CDR2 as SYDVKM. The CDR3 is 17 amino acids. Trimming took 6 bases from V and 2 from J, leaving 19 bases between them. This CDR3 reads CASRDRAGGGTNEKLFF. The CDR3 DNA follows: TGTGCCAGCAGGGATAGGGCAGGCGGGGGGACTAATGAAAAACTGTTTTTT.

J is TRBJ2-2 and V is TRBV25-1; TRBD1 matches 7 bases. CDR1 and CDR2 from the germline V gene are MGHDK and SYGVNS. CDR3 length: 13 residues. Losses at the gene ends were 4 bases for V and 6 bases for J; bases not matched to a gene: 2. Written as DNA, the CDR3 is TGTGCCAGCAGTGGACAGGGTCCCGGGGAGCTGTTTTTT. This sequence encodes CASSGQGPGELFF.

The chain joins TRBV6-5 to TRBJ2-3; perhaps TRBD1 as D (6 bases). Trimming shortened V by 6 bases and J by 4 bases, and 14 bases separated the two germline ends. Germline V CDR1 and CDR2: MNHEY, SVGAGI. The CDR3 covers 14 residues. The CDR3 nucleotides read TGTGCCAGCAGCTCGGACAGCGGCCCAGATACGCAGTATTTT. It specifies CASSSDSGPDTQYF.

Here the CDR3 reads CASKLIAGGEGGYTF. In DNA, the CDR3 is TGTGCCAGCAAATTAATAGCGGGGGGCGAAGGAGGCTACACCTTC. The V call is TRBV3-1 (or the pseudogene TRBV3-2), the J call TRBJ1-2; D may be TRBD1 (6 bases). Trimming took 7 bases from V and 8 from J, leaving 23 bases between them. Germline V gene sequence: CDR1 LGHDT, CDR2 YNNKEL (reference sequence). The CDR3 is 15 residues long.

This clone was counted between two and nine times. The CDR3 DNA sequence: TGTGCCAGCAGCTTCAGGGGTTCCTACGAGCAGTACTTC. This translates into CASSFRGSYEQYF. This chain uses TRBV5-4 with TRBJ2-7; possibly TRBD1 for D (6 bases). Trimming took off 2 bases at V and 1 base at J, with 7 bases between the two ends. CDR3 length equals 13 residues. Per germline, CDR1 SGHNT and CDR2 YYREEE (reference sequence).

The gene calls are TRBV9 and TRBJ2-3; tentative D call: TRBD2 (6 bases). The V gene's germline CDR1 is SGDLS and CDR2 YYNGEE. This CDR3 contains 13 residues. V lost 6 bases, J lost 6 bases, and 14 bases lay in between. CDR3 bases: TGTGCCAGCAACACCGATGGGGGGGATACGCAGTATTTT. Protein: CASNTDGGDTQYF.

The CDR3 loop reads CASSPRTGTHYEQYF. CDR3 bases: TGTGCCAGCAGCCCCCGGACAGGGACCCACTACGAGCAGTACTTC. V and J are TRBV7-8 and TRBJ2-7, with 8 positions matching TRBD1. CDR1 SGHVS and CDR2 FQNEAQ come from the germline V gene. Losses at the gene ends were 5 bases for V and 3 bases for J; bases not matched to a gene: 9. This CDR3 spans 15 amino acids.

This clone has only one observation. The gene calls are TRBV27 and TRBJ1-2; maybe TRBD1 (5 bases). Germline CDR1 reads MNHEY; CDR2 reads SMNVEV (reference sequence). This CDR3 spans 14 amino acids. V lost 5 bases, J lost 2 bases, and 12 bases lay in between. This chain's CDR3 is CASSDFGGNYGYTF. The DNA of the CDR3 is TGTGCCAGCAGTGACTTCGGGGGGAACTATGGCTACACCTTC.

Written as DNA, the CDR3 is TGTGCCAGTTTCCGGGGGGGATATAGCAATCAGCCCCAGCATTTT. It specifies CASFRGGYSNQPQHF. The gene calls are TRBV19 and TRBJ1-5; D possibly corresponds to TRBD1 (5 bases). The length of the CDR3 is 15 residues. Looked up from germline, CDR1 is LNHDA and CDR2 is SQIVND (reference sequence). Trimming took off 8 bases at V and 0 bases at J, with 14 bases between the two ends.

J is TRBJ1-2 and V is TRBV5-5; D call uncertain. Trimming stripped 6 bases from V and 4 bases from J, with 19 bases between. Germline-derived CDR1 and CDR2 are SGHKS and YYEKEE (reference sequence). The CDR3 runs 15 residues. The CDR3: CASNLVYGAGYGYTF. For the CDR3, the DNA is TGTGCCAGCAACCTGGTTTACGGAGCCGGCTATGGCTACACCTTC.

The chain combines TRBV30 with TRBJ1-1, with TRBD1 matching 7 bases. The germline gives CDR1 GTSNPN, CDR2 SVGIG (reference sequence). V was pared by 7 bases and J by 3 bases, with 8 bases of the junction left unmatched. The CDR3 covers 13 residues. CDR3 sequence reads: CAFTGAWDTEAFF. CDR3 DNA: TGTGCCTTTACAGGGGCTTGGGACACTGAAGCTTTCTTT.

This chain links TRBV7-9 with TRBJ2-7, with TRBD1 matching 7 bases. The CDR3 runs 14 residues. Per the germline V gene, CDR1 is SEHNR and CDR2 is FQNEAQ (reference sequence). With V trimmed by 5 bases and J by 0 bases, 4 bases remained unmatched. The CDR3 coding sequence is TGTGCCAGCAGCCCGGACAGGCCCTCCTACGAGCAGTACTTC. It yields the protein CASSPDRPSYEQYF.

J is TRBJ2-5 and V is TRBV4-1; TRBD1 matches at 10 bases. Germline CDR1 reads MGHRA; CDR2 reads YSYEKL. The CDR3 covers 17 residues. J lost 1 base, V lost 4 bases, and 9 bases had no gene match. The DNA of the CDR3 is TGCGCCAGCAGCCTCCGGGACAGGGGCCGGGGCCAAGAGACCCAGTACTTC. This translates into CASSLRDRGRGQETQYF.

This clone has only one observation. The genes are TRBV29-1 and TRBJ1-2; TRBD1 matches at 9 bases. This CDR3 has 11 amino acids. Germline values: CDR1 SQVTM, CDR2 ANQGSEA. Trimming took 5 bases from V and 7 from J; bases not matched to a gene: 2. The CDR3 region is CSVPDRGGYTF. The CDR3 coding sequence is TGCAGCGTTCCGGACAGGGGTGGCTACACCTTC.